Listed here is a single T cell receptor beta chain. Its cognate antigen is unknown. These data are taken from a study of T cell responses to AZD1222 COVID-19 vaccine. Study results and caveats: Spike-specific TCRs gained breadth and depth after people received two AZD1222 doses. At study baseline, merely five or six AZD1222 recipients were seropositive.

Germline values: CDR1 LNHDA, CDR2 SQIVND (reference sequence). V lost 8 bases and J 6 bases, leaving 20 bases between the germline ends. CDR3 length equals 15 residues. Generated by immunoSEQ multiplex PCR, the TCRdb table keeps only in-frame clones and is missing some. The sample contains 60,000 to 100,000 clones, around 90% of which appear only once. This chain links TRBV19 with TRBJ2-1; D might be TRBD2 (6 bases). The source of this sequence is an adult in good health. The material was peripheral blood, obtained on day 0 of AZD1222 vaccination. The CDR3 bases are TGTGCCAGTGCTGCCATGGCGGAGGGGTCCAATGAGCAGTTCTTC. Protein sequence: CASAAMAEGSNEQFF.